This T cell receptor (beta chain) was observed in a study of blood T cell repertoires in COVID-19. At the level of the study: COVID-19 samples collected from the United States, Italy and Spain covered acute and convalescent phases. T cells, B-cell-depleted T cells, or PBMCs provided the cDNA or gDNA that served as material.

As processed by the authors: Counts of nucleated cells, estimated from reference gene primer amplification, were obtained. Assay: immunoSEQ multiplex PCR; the TCRdb copy retains only in-frame clones and omits some. Clonal size and the V and J genes are those of that table, whereas D and trimming came from the DNA. Here the sample spans 300,000 to 400,000 clones, over 70% being singletons. Germline CDR1 and CDR2: SGHTA and FQGNSA. This CDR3 comprises 14 residues. Losses at the gene ends were 5 bases for V and 5 bases for J; bases not matched to a gene: 7. The chain uses TRBV7-2 and TRBJ2-7; 9 bases are a match to TRBD1. Sequencing was done on a sample of peripheral blood. This sequence originates from a man aged 25 to 45 with active or convalescent COVID-19. The DNA for the CDR3 is TGTGCCAGCAGCCCGGACAGGGGCGGGCACGAGCAGTACTTC. Its translation is CASSPDRGGHEQYF.